The 3 T cell receptor beta chains presented below share a single source sample, sequenced in a study of human T cells and chemical hapten exposure. Time point of the sample: patch test 1, 2 weeks after DPC sensitization. The treatment: therapeutic diphenylcyclopropenone sensitization with weekly scalp DPC. MiXCR, applied by TCRdb to the RACE reads, yields one record per CDR3 protein. The sample yields 80,000 to 95,000 distinct CDR3 sequences, roughly 10% seen once. Specimen: whole blood, collected in connection with sensitization to the hapten diphenylcyclopropenone (DPC). Source of these receptors: a woman aged 45-65 years with alopecia areata. Some clones in this sample may be carry-over from other donors' samples.

This clonotype has a handful of counts. J is TRBJ1-6 and V is TRBV6-5; D call uncertain. Trimming cost V 2 bases and J 5 bases, with 10 bases left between them. From germline, CDR1 is MNHEY and CDR2 SVGAGI. This CDR3 spans 15 amino acids. Written as DNA, the CDR3 is TGTGCCAGCAGTTACAAGGCAGGAGATAATTCACCCCTCCACTTT. Translation: CASSYKAGDNSPLHF.

This clonotype was counted ten times or more. The DNA of the CDR3 is TGTGCCAGCTCACCACCTTTGAGGAACACTGAAGCTTTCTTT. This translates into CASSPPLRNTEAFF. The chain recombines TRBV18 with TRBJ1-1; no reliable D call. The germline CDR1 and CDR2 sequences are KGHSH and LQKENI. Trimming stripped 0 bases from V and 1 base from J, with 6 bases between. The CDR3 sequence is 14 residues long.

At least ten counts were recorded for this clonotype. The rearrangement links TRBV11-2 to TRBJ2-7, with 8 nucleotides matching TRBD1. The CDR3 loop spans 16 amino acids. Looked up from germline, CDR1 is SGHAT and CDR2 is FQNNGV. V lost 4 bases and J lost 0; bases outside the gene matches: 8. The CDR3 nucleotides are TGTGCCAGCAGCTCGGGGACAGGCTTGAGCTCCTACGAGCAGTACTTC. The encoded protein is CASSSGTGLSSYEQYF.